This entry concerns a single T cell receptor beta chain. Its antigen remains unknown. V was cut by 3 bases and J by 0 bases, with 15 bases left in between. CDR1 is MDHEN and CDR2 is SYDVKM in the germline V gene. The CDR3 has 18 amino acids. The source of the sample is a study of read filtering for tumor transcriptome and immune sequencing. On the study more broadly: DNase treatment preceded whole-transcriptome library preparation. IR-seq gave about 4 to 10.27 million TCR reads per sample; RNA-seq gave roughly 80 to 1273. Study results and caveats: The sorted CD138-negative fraction was a mixed bone marrow immune population, not purified T cells.

From 300 to 400 ng of RNA, a library with molecular barcoded alpha/delta and beta/gamma adaptors was made. TCRdb ran MiXCR on the reads and lists one entry per CDR3 protein. The sample comprises under 50,000 distinct CDR3 sequences, approximately 13% of which are singletons, and 25% to 30% rests with the top ten. Material for sequencing was a population of CD138-negative cells sorted from bone marrow. This chain joins TRBV28 and TRBJ2-6, with D possibly matching TRBD1 (6 bases). This receptor was identified in a donor aged 40 or older with multiple myeloma. The CDR3 nucleotides are TGTGCCAGCAGTTTGTACGACAGGACCTACTCTGGGGCCAACGTCCTGACTTTC. Residues: CASSLYDRTYSGANVLTF. Using reference TRBV28 and TRBJ2-6 for the parts outside the CDR3, the full variable domain is DVKVTQSSRYLVKRTGEKVFLECVQDMDHENMFWYRQDPGLGLRLIYFSYDVKMKEKGDIPEGYSVSREKKERFSLILESASTNQTSMYLCASSLYDRTYSGANVLTFGAGSRLTVL.